What follows are 5 T cell receptor beta chains derived from one specimen sequenced in a study of blood T cells in healthy people across ages. A second PCR, run for roughly 6 to 11 cycles, used a sample-barcoded 5' primer plus a J-beta primer mix. TCRdb passed the 5' RACE reads through MiXCR, listing each CDR3 protein once. The profile shows around 790,000 distinct CDR3 sequences, 44% of them singletons. Input material: blood. These receptors were obtained from a man aged 55 to 70 in good health.

The V and J genes are TRBV29-1 and TRBJ2-3; a possible D gene is TRBD1 (6 bases). The V end lost 6 bases, the J end lost 4 bases, and 11 bases lay between the germline ends. The CDR3 extends over 12 amino acids. Germline CDR1 SQVTM, CDR2 ANQGSEA. The CDR3: CSVGSGADTQYF. Written as DNA, the CDR3 is TGCAGCGTGGGGTCAGGGGCAGATACGCAGTATTTT.

In regard to this clonotype: At one of its ends the junction is not consistent with the germline gene, which may arise from a read error. This chain joins TRBV2 and TRBJ2-2, with unresolved D. From germline, CDR1 is SNHLY and CDR2 FYNNEI. The CDR3 extends over 14 amino acids. CDR3 bases: TGTGCCAGCAGTGAACAAACTAACACCGCGGAGCTGTTTTTT. It codes for CASSEQTNTAELFF.

This chain joins TRBV11-3 and TRBJ2-7, with 7 bases identical to TRBD1. The CDR3 runs to 14 residues. J gave up 5 bases and V 4 bases, and 8 bases lay outside the gene matches. Per the germline V gene, CDR1 is SGHNT and CDR2 is YENEEA. CDR3 sequence: CASSSRRQGHEQYF. In DNA form, the CDR3 reads TGTGCCAGCAGCTCCCGCCGACAGGGCCACGAGCAGTACTTC.

The chain combines TRBV20-1 with TRBJ2-1; 8 bases are a match to TRBD2. J was trimmed by 7 bases and V by 0 bases; bases with no gene match: 8. Germline lookup yields CDR1 DFQATT and CDR2 SNEGSKA (reference sequence). This CDR3 has 15 amino acids. In DNA, the CDR3 is TGCAGTGCTAGAGAAGGAGCGGGGGCGAATAATGAGCAGTTCTTC. It is translated as CSAREGAGANNEQFF.

J is TRBJ1-1 and V is TRBV9, with a weak D call TRBD1 (5 bases). The CDR3 runs to 14 residues. CDR1 is SGDLS and CDR2 is YYNGEE in the germline V gene. Trimming removed 3 bases at V and 2 bases at J, with 11 bases between. CDR3 sequence (DNA): TGTGCCAGCAGCGCAGGACATCTTAACACTGAAGCTTTCTTT. Translation gives CASSAGHLNTEAFF.